These 14 T cell receptor beta chains share one sample of origin, sequenced in a study of blood T cell repertoires in COVID-19 (dated by TCRdb to 2020 to 2021). Libraries came from the immunoSEQ multiplex PCR assay. This immuneACCESS table, as held by TCRdb, lists in-frame sequences with V and J called but not all clones. Of the missing ones, under half trace to an unresolved V gene in checked studies; the others have no known cause. The sample profile shows about 150,000 clones; around three quarters of them were found once. The ten largest clones capture 3.5% to 4.5% of the sample. The sequenced sample consisted of peripheral blood. The source of these receptors is a man aged 55 to 70 with acute or convalescent COVID-19.

V and J are TRBV15 and TRBJ2-3; D is possibly TRBD1 (6 bases). Between the trimmed V and J ends, which lost 4 bases and 6 bases, there was a span of 17 bases. Germline V CDR1 and CDR2: LNHNV, YYDKDF (reference sequence). This CDR3 region has 15 residues. The CDR3 DNA reads as TGTGCCACCAGCAACGAGGGGGTCTATGGCGATACGCAGTATTTT. Encoded protein: CATSNEGVYGDTQYF.

The V and J genes are TRBV11-2 and TRBJ1-1; 7 nucleotides match TRBD1. V trimming: 5 bases; J trimming: 0 bases; junction bases outside the gene matches: 9. Germline CDR1 SGHAT, CDR2 FQNNGV. The CDR3 is 16 amino acids. The CDR3 nucleotides read TGTGCCAGCAGCACCCAGGGACAGTACATGAACACTGAAGCTTTCTTT. Translation: CASSTQGQYMNTEAFF.

The chain recombines TRBV27 with TRBJ2-1; 7 bases align to TRBD2. The CDR3 consists of 16 residues. V was clipped by 1 base and J by 10 bases; unmatched bases: 13. Per germline, CDR1 MNHEY and CDR2 SMNVEV (reference sequence). The CDR3 region has the DNA TGTGCCAGCAGTTTATTGGCGGGGGTCCTTTACAGAGAGCAGTTCTTC. This encodes CASSLLAGVLYREQFF.

This clone showed up many times. The rearrangement uses TRBV3-1 (or the pseudogene TRBV3-2) and TRBJ2-2; TRBD2 matches at 13 bases. The germline V gene encodes CDR1 LGHDT and CDR2 YNNKEL (reference sequence). This CDR3 is 20 amino acids long. J gave up 2 bases and V 3 bases, and 12 bases lay outside the gene matches. Here the CDR3 DNA reads TGTGCCAGCAGCCAGGGAGCCCGGACTAGCGGGAGTTTTAACACCGGGGAGCTGTTTTTT. Translated: CASSQGARTSGSFNTGELFF.

V and J are TRBV4-1 and TRBJ2-1, with 7 bases identical to TRBD2. This CDR3 contains 14 residues. Germline V gene sequence: CDR1 MGHRA, CDR2 YSYEKL. The junction had 16 bases not matched to a gene; V was cut back by 8 bases and J by 12 bases. Here the CDR3 DNA reads TGCGCCAGCCCTTCTCGGGCGGGAGAATGTCGGCAGTTCTTC. Amino acids: CASPSRAGECRQFF.

V usage is TRBV12-3 or TRBV12-4 and J usage is TRBJ1-4, with D possibly matching TRBD1 (5 bases). This CDR3 is 12 amino acids long. V lost 8 bases to trimming and J lost 7 bases, with 11 bases between them. The CDR3 is CASGTGGEKLFF. For the CDR3, the DNA is TGTGCCAGCGGAACCGGGGGTGAAAAACTGTTTTTT.

The chain carries TRBV2 and TRBJ2-3, with D perhaps TRBD2 (6 bases). Trimming stripped 5 bases from V and 1 base from J, with 10 bases between. The CDR3 consists of 14 residues. The germline gives CDR1 SNHLY, CDR2 FYNNEI. CDR3: CASSPGTGTDTQYF. CDR3 in DNA: TGTGCCAGCAGTCCCGGGACTGGCACAGATACGCAGTATTTT.

The chain recombines TRBV27 with TRBJ2-7, with 7 bases identical to TRBD2. The CDR3 length is 14 residues. The junction had 9 bases not matched to a gene; V was cut back by 8 bases and J by 2 bases. Per the germline V gene, CDR1 is MNHEY and CDR2 is SMNVEV (reference sequence). As DNA, the CDR3 is TGTGCCAGCGGGGCTTGGGGGACTACCTACGAGCAGTACTTC. Protein: CASGAWGTTYEQYF.

The CDR3 bases are TGTGCCAGTTCGAATAGCAACACCGGGGAGCTGTTTTTT. Protein: CASSNSNTGELFF. The chain couples TRBV12-3 or TRBV12-4 to TRBJ2-2; D is undetermined. The V and J ends lost 9 bases and 2 bases respectively, with 10 bases between them. The CDR3 is made up of 13 amino acids.

This clone was seen only a few times. The chain couples TRBV9 to TRBJ2-7, with D tentatively TRBD2 (6 bases). The V end lost 4 bases, the J end lost 3 bases, and 17 bases lay between the germline ends. This CDR3 comprises 15 residues. The germline CDR1 and CDR2 sequences are SGDLS and YYNGEE. As DNA, the CDR3 is TGTGCCAGCAGCAACGGGAGCCCGTCCGGCTACGAGCAGTACTTC. It is translated as CASSNGSPSGYEQYF. The variable domain in full, with the rest retrieved from reference TRBV9 and TRBJ2-7, is DSGVTQTPKHLITATGQRVTLRCSPRSGDLSVYWYQQSLDQGLQFLIQYYNGEERAKGNILERFSAQQFPDLHSELNLSSLELGDSALYFCASSNGSPSGYEQYFGPGTRLTVT.

The rearrangement links TRBV28 to TRBJ1-6; TRBD1 agrees at 11 bases. CDR3 length equals 15 residues. J lost 7 bases, V lost 5 bases, and 4 bases had no gene match. CDR1 is MDHEN, CDR2 SYDVKM, per germline. The CDR3 bases are TGTGCCAGCAGTCCCGGACAGGGGGCGAATTCACCCCTCCACTTT. The encoded protein is CASSPGQGANSPLHF.

The chain recombines TRBV27 with TRBJ1-3; D might be TRBD1 (5 bases). The CDR3 runs 14 residues. Trimming took 5 bases from V and 4 from J, leaving 12 bases between them. In germline, CDR1 is MNHEY, CDR2 SMNVEV (reference sequence). The CDR3 sequence is CASSLGAFGNTIYF. The CDR3 region has the DNA TGTGCCAGCAGTCTAGGGGCATTCGGAAACACCATATATTTT.

The V gene is TRBV12-3 or TRBV12-4, the J gene TRBJ1-2; D not resolved. V was cut by 6 bases and J by 8 bases, with 10 bases left in between. The CDR3 extends over 11 amino acids. As DNA, the CDR3 is TGTGCCAGCAGCAATCGGAGGGGCTACACCTTC. It specifies CASSNRRGYTF.

The gene calls are TRBV18 and TRBJ2-5; 9 bases are shared with TRBD1. The V gene end was trimmed by 5 bases and the J gene end by 5 bases; junction bases not matched to a gene: 3. Germline V gene data show CDR1 as KGHSH and CDR2 as LQKENI. The CDR3 has 13 residues. The CDR3: CASSSDRGETQYF. As DNA, the CDR3 is TGTGCCAGCTCATCTGACAGGGGGGAGACCCAGTACTTC.